A selection of T cell receptor beta chains follows, all from one sample in a study of beta chain features in type 1 diabetes. Assay used: immunoSEQ multiplex PCR; TCRdb lists only in-frame clones, some missing. The profile shows fewer than 900,000 clones, 15% to 20% of them singletons. The sequenced material came from naive CD4+ T cells from blood. The receptor set was obtained from a woman aged 18 to 35 in good health. Each CDR3 is given with its conserved first and last residue. The D gene is left open where the match is weak. For some rows the clone size is stated as once, few or many, or as a class when expanded; others skip it.

j_gene | abundance | d_gene | v_gene | CDR3aa | CDR3nt
TRBJ1-1 | . | . | TRBV4-3 | CASSQDTFTGRAEAFF | TGCGCCAGCAGCCAAGATACATTTACGGGTAGAGCTGAAGCTTTCTTT
TRBJ2-5 | few | . | TRBV2 | CASSPMLVSVVGETQYF | TGTGCCAGCAGTCCCATGCTCGTCTCCGTAGTGGGAGAGACCCAGTACTTC
TRBJ1-2 | few | . | TRBV4-2 | CASSLSRDGNYGYTF | TGTGCCAGCAGCCTATCCCGGGACGGAAACTATGGCTACACCTTC
TRBJ2-3 | . | . | TRBV5-4 | CASSLVPDTQYF | TGTGCCAGCAGCTTGGTACCAGATACGCAGTATTTT
TRBJ1-5 | . | TRBD1 | TRBV7-6 | CASSLGSGGQPQHF | TGTGCCAGCAGCTTAGGGTCAGGGGGACAGCCCCAGCATTTT
TRBJ2-7 | . | TRBD1 | TRBV9 | CASSVGEQGIYEQYF | TGTGCCAGCAGCGTAGGGGAACAGGGGATCTACGAGCAGTACTTC
TRBJ2-2 | . | TRBD1 | TRBV9 | CASSVDRGSGGELFF | TGTGCCAGCAGCGTAGACAGGGGAAGCGGCGGGGAGCTGTTTTTT
TRBJ2-2 | . | . | TRBV28 | CATEESKGSTGELFF | TGTGCCACCGAAGAATCAAAGGGATCGACCGGGGAGCTGTTTTTT
TRBJ2-7 | . | . | TRBV7-9 | CASSFTGYEQYF | TGTGCCAGCAGCTTCACAGGGTACGAGCAGTACTTC
TRBJ2-5 | . | . | TRBV18 | CASSRRGAGETQYF | TGTGCCAGCTCCAGGCGGGGTGCCGGAGAGACCCAGTACTTC
TRBJ2-3 | . | TRBD2 | TRBV7-2 | CASSLARARGTDTQYF | TGTGCCAGCAGCTTAGCCCGGGCGCGGGGGACAGATACGCAGTATTTT
TRBJ2-1 | . | TRBD1 | TRBV5-4 | CASSGGQGGNEQFF | TGTGCCAGCAGCGGAGGACAGGGCGGAAATGAGCAGTTCTTC
TRBJ1-5 | few | . | TRBV4-1 | CASSQTDQINQPQHF | TGCGCCAGCAGCCAAACGGACCAGATAAATCAGCCCCAGCATTTT
TRBJ2-1 | . | . | TRBV28 | CASVENSYNEQFF | TGTGCCAGCGTGGAAAACTCCTACAATGAGCAGTTCTTC
TRBJ1-4 | . | . | TRBV5-1 | CASRTNSGEKLFF | TGCGCCAGCAGGACGAACTCCGGGGAAAAACTGTTTTTT
TRBJ2-5 | few | . | TRBV7-2 | CASSARRSEETQYF | TGTGCCAGCAGCGCTAGAAGGTCCGAAGAGACCCAGTACTTC
TRBJ1-3 | few | . | TRBV4-3 | CASSQDQAGNTIYF | TGCGCCAGCAGCCAAGATCAAGCTGGAAACACCATATATTTT
TRBJ2-7 | few | . | TRBV2 | CASRKESNSYEQYF | TGTGCCAGCAGGAAAGAGAGTAACTCCTACGAGCAGTACTTC
TRBJ2-1 | few | TRBD1 | TRBV7-8 | CASSLRTGGTKRYNEQFF | TGTGCCAGCAGCCTAAGAACAGGGGGTACTAAACGCTACAATGAGCAGTTCTTC
TRBJ2-2 | . | . | TRBV7-9 | CASSPGRATGELFF | TGTGCCAGCAGCCCCGGAAGGGCCACCGGGGAGCTGTTTTTT
TRBJ1-5 | few | . | TRBV4-3 | CASSQDAGMGQPQHF | TGCGCCAGCAGCCAAGATGCAGGGATGGGACAGCCCCAGCATTTT
TRBJ1-1 | . | . | TRBV28 | CASSLWGGTNTEAFF | TGTGCCAGCAGTTTATGGGGGGGAACGAACACTGAAGCTTTCTTT
TRBJ2-1 | . | TRBD2 | TRBV13 | CASSQRPGLVNEQFF | TGTGCCAGCAGCCAAAGACCGGGACTAGTCAATGAGCAGTTCTTC
TRBJ2-2 | few | TRBD1 | TRBV10-3 | CAIRKTGLGGELFF | TGTGCCATCAGGAAGACAGGGTTGGGCGGGGAGCTGTTTTTT
TRBJ2-1 | few | TRBD2 | TRBV11-1 | CASSSRTSGRYEQFF | TGTGCCAGCAGCTCACGGACTAGCGGGAGATATGAGCAGTTCTTC
TRBJ2-7 | . | . | TRBV21-1 | CASSRTAGHEQYF | TGTGCCAGCAGCAGGACAGCCGGACACGAGCAGTACTTC
TRBJ1-5 | few | . | TRBV23-1 | CASSQSSDQPQHF | TGCGCCAGCAGTCAATCGAGCGATCAGCCCCAGCATTTT